Sequencing of this T cell receptor (beta chain) was carried out in a study of shared clonotypes between healthy human individuals. Regarding this clone: Its antigen is unknown.

Replicate PCRs for sorted subsets used 200 ng DNA; this equaled 25,000 to 30,000 T cell genomes. Produced via immunoSEQ multiplex PCR; TCRdb's table is partial and in-frame only. The sample holds around 2.1 million clones; approximately 94% are singletons and the top ten take about 1.8%. The germline CDR1 and CDR2 sequences are LNHNV and YYDKDF (reference sequence). V was cut by 0 bases and J by 4 bases, with 10 bases left in between. The CDR3 is made up of 15 amino acids. Study-wide results and caveats: About 5% of naive CD4 clonotypes were shared across a handful of donors.

CD45RO negativity and positive selection for CCR7 defined naive CD8 cells, a population that excluded terminally differentiated effector memory CD45RA+ cells. The rearrangement links TRBV15 to TRBJ1-3, with D possibly matching TRBD1 (5 bases). This TCR was sampled from a man between 18 and 29 years old in good health. Some clones in this sample may be carry-over from other donors' samples. The material sequenced was naive CD8+ T cells from PBMCs. Written as DNA, the CDR3 is TGTGCCACCAGCAGAGAGAGGGGCAGGGGAAACACCATATATTTT. Its translation: CATSRERGRGNTIYF.